The clone carrying this T cell receptor (beta chain) was observed once. These data come from a study of blood T cell repertoires in COVID-19. Study at large: The United States, Italy and Spain provided the acute and convalescent COVID-19 samples. T cells, B-cell-depleted T cells, or PBMCs supplied cDNA or gDNA.

Per the original methods: The assay estimated nucleated cells by amplifying reference gene primers. Method: immunoSEQ multiplex PCR; TCRdb's copy keeps in-frame clones and lacks some. V, J and clone size derive from that table, while D and trimming were established from the DNA sequence. The table lists around 130,000 clones, around 86% of them singletons, with about 5.8% in the top ten. Germline CDR1 SEHNR, CDR2 FQNEAQ (reference sequence). Trimming removed 9 bases from V and 1 base from J, with 15 bases in between. The CDR3 is made up of 15 amino acids. The rearrangement links TRBV7-9 to TRBJ2-2; D unresolved. What was sequenced was peripheral blood. This TCR was sampled from a human donor in a cohort sampled during active COVID-19. The CDR3 sequence is CASDEWPGNTGELFF. The DNA for the CDR3 is TGTGCCAGTGATGAGTGGCCAGGGAACACCGGGGAGCTGTTTTTT.